Shown below are 12 T cell receptor beta chains from a single sample sequenced in a study of cytomegalovirus exposure and HLA in healthy donors. The PCR made use of 60 Vbeta and 13 Jbeta primers. TCRdb's copy holds only in-frame clones and misses some; the assay was immunoSEQ multiplex PCR. This sample carries roughly 180,000 clones, 84% of them seen once, and the ten largest clones take 1% to 1.5%. The sequenced sample consisted of PBMCs. The receptors come from a girl under 10 years old in good health and CMV-seropositive.

The chain uses TRBV9 and TRBJ1-3; D is possibly TRBD1 (5 bases). CDR1 is SGDLS and CDR2 is YYNGEE in the germline V gene. CDR3 size: 14 residues. The V end lost 4 bases, the J end lost 9 bases, and 17 bases lay between the germline ends. The CDR3 bases are TGTGCCAGCAGCCCCGCGGGACGGGTCGCCACCATATATTTT. Translation: CASSPAGRVATIYF.

The V call is TRBV5-1, the J call TRBJ2-5; possibly TRBD1 for D (5 bases). Germline CDR1 and CDR2: SGHRS and YFSETQ. Trimming left V 4 bases short and J 5 bases short, with 15 bases between. The CDR3 is made up of 14 amino acids. The CDR3 sequence is CASSPGHIGETQYF. CDR3 sequence (DNA): TGCGCCAGCAGCCCTGGACACATAGGGGAGACCCAGTACTTC.

CDR3 DNA sequence: TGTGCCAGCAGCGTACTAGGGGGCACTGAAGCTTTCTTT. Encoded protein: CASSVLGGTEAFF. The chain links TRBV9 to TRBJ1-1, with TRBD1 as a possible D gene (6 bases). Germline V gene sequence: CDR1 SGDLS, CDR2 YYNGEE. This CDR3 has 13 residues. Between the trimmed V and J ends, which lost 1 base and 4 bases, there was a span of 8 bases.

The chain uses TRBV6-5 and TRBJ1-1; D may be TRBD1 (6 bases). This CDR3 has 14 residues. The V gene's germline CDR1 is MNHEY and CDR2 SVGAGI. The ends were cut back, 6 bases at V and 1 base at J, with 12 bases in the middle. The CDR3: CASRPQTGNTEAFF. CDR3 coding DNA: TGTGCCAGCAGGCCGCAGACAGGGAACACTGAAGCTTTCTTT.

The chain has TRBV5-1 and TRBJ2-1; D gene uncertain. The V end lost 5 bases, the J end lost 0 bases, and 24 bases lay between the germline ends. This CDR3 has 19 residues. Per germline, CDR1 SGHRS and CDR2 YFSETQ. CDR3 nucleotides: TGCGCCAGCAGGCTTGGTTCGGTTTATGAGCGTTTCTCCTACAATGAGCAGTTCTTC. Translating gives CASRLGSVYERFSYNEQFF.

This chain links TRBV30 with TRBJ1-2, with 9 positions matching TRBD1. The CDR3 is made up of 17 amino acids. The ends lost 1 base at V and 6 bases at J; junction bases unmatched: 15. Per the germline V gene, CDR1 is GTSNPN and CDR2 is SVGIG (reference sequence). CDR3 residues: CAWSGPVRTGVWNGYTF. The DNA of the CDR3 is TGTGCCTGGAGTGGACCAGTTAGGACAGGGGTTTGGAATGGCTACACCTTC. Together with reference TRBV30 and TRBJ1-2, the CDR3 gives the full variable domain: SQTIHQWPATLVQPVGSPLSLECTVEGTSNPNLYWYRQAAGRGLQLLFYSVGIGQISSEVPQNLSASRPQDRQFILSSKKLLLSDSGFYLCAWSGPVRTGVWNGYTFGSGTRLTVV.

Of note for this clone: One junction end disagrees with the germline gene, perhaps due to a read error. The chain joins TRBV29-1 to TRBJ2-1; 7 bases are a match to TRBD1. The CDR3 is 12 residues long. The germline gives CDR1 SQVTM, CDR2 ANQGSEA. CDR3 sequence: CSAEGAYRAPLF. CDR3 nucleotide sequence: TGCAGCGCAGAGGGGGCCTACAGGGCCCCACTCTTC.

The table lists this clone with a count of one. CDR3 DNA: TGTGCCAGCAGTGGGACAGGACAAACAGATACGCAGTATTTT. It codes for CASSGTGQTDTQYF. This chain connects TRBV2 to TRBJ2-3; 7 bases agree with TRBD1. V was clipped by 4 bases and J by 3 bases; unmatched bases: 4. The V gene's germline CDR1 is SNHLY and CDR2 FYNNEI. The CDR3 totals 14 residues.

The V and J genes are TRBV5-4 and TRBJ2-2; 10 bases are shared with TRBD1. The CDR3 extends over 15 amino acids. The V gene end was trimmed by 4 bases and the J gene end by 8 bases; junction bases not matched to a gene: 8. Germline CDR1 is SGHNT and CDR2 is YYREEE (reference sequence). This chain's CDR3 is CASSRDRGAGGELFF. The CDR3 nucleotides read TGTGCCAGCAGCAGGGACAGGGGCGCAGGTGGGGAGCTGTTTTTT.

This clone was observed a few times. The V call is TRBV7-3, the J call TRBJ2-1, with 8 bases lining up with TRBD2. This CDR3 contains 20 residues. CDR1 is SGHTA and CDR2 is FQGTGA in the germline V gene. V lost 2 bases and J lost 0; bases outside the gene matches: 15. The CDR3 protein is CASSLPRGLAGATSYNEQFF. The CDR3 DNA sequence: TGTGCCAGCAGCTTACCCCGGGGGCTAGCGGGCGCGACCTCCTACAATGAGCAGTTCTTC.

This rearrangement joins TRBV19 to TRBJ1-2, with D unclear. Trimming pared 1 base from V and 0 bases from J, leaving 3 bases between. The CDR3 covers 13 residues. Germline CDR1 is LNHDA and CDR2 is SQIVND (reference sequence). In DNA, the CDR3 is TGTGCCAGTAGTATAGCTACTAACTATGGCTACACCTTC. It translates to CASSIATNYGYTF.

This clone was counted only a few times. The chain carries TRBV6-1 and TRBJ1-1; tentatively, D is TRBD1 (5 bases). The CDR3 is 13 amino acids. Germline CDR1 is MNHNS and CDR2 is SASEGT. The V end was cut by 3 bases, the J end by 6 bases, with 11 bases between. The CDR3 DNA is TGTGCCAGCAGTGACCCTGGGACTTCTGAAGCTTTCTTT. Its translation: CASSDPGTSEAFF.